These 19 T cell receptor beta chains came from one sample sequenced in a study of blood T cell repertoires in COVID-19. Sequencing was performed with immunoSEQ multiplex PCR; in TCRdb, only in-frame clones are kept and a portion is missing. This sample has around 300,000 clones; 89% occur once, and the top ten carry approximately 2%. Sequencing was done on a sample of peripheral blood. These receptors all come from a man between 50 and 59 years old with acute or convalescent COVID-19.

The chain has TRBV3-1 (or the pseudogene TRBV3-2) and TRBJ2-2; weak D call: TRBD1 (6 bases). V lost 1 base, J lost 9 bases, and 15 bases lay in between. Germline assignment: CDR1 LGHDT and CDR2 YNNKEL (reference sequence). This CDR3 is built from 15 residues. The DNA for the CDR3 is TGTGCCAGCAGCCAAGTCGCAGGGGAAATTCGGGAGCTGTTTTTT. Protein sequence: CASSQVAGEIRELFF.

This rearrangement joins TRBV7-9 to TRBJ2-7, with TRBD2 as a possible D gene (6 bases). CDR3 length: 15 residues. V gave up 1 base and J gave up 0 bases, with 10 bases separating them. The germline V gene encodes CDR1 SEHNR and CDR2 FQNEAQ (reference sequence). CDR3 nucleotide sequence: TGTGCCAGCAGCTTAGGGGGGACTGCCTCCTACGAGCAGTACTTC. Protein product: CASSLGGTASYEQYF.

The genes are TRBV30 and TRBJ2-7; TRBD2 aligns across 7 bases. The CDR3 runs to 15 residues. The trim removed 2 bases at V and 1 base at J, leaving 8 bases unmatched. The germline V gene encodes CDR1 GTSNPN and CDR2 SVGIG (reference sequence). The CDR3 protein is CAWSWSGGGSYEQYF. The CDR3 DNA reads as TGTGCCTGGAGTTGGTCCGGGGGAGGGTCCTACGAGCAGTACTTC.

The chain combines TRBV5-1 with TRBJ2-2; 7 nucleotides match TRBD1. CDR3 length: 14 residues. Germline loops: CDR1 SGHRS, CDR2 YFSETQ. V trimming: 7 bases; J trimming: 4 bases; junction bases outside the gene matches: 7. The CDR3 loop reads CASSRQGVTGELFF. DNA of the CDR3: TGCGCCAGCTCTCGACAGGGAGTCACCGGGGAGCTGTTTTTT.

This chain connects TRBV12-3 or TRBV12-4 to TRBJ1-1, with D unresolved. Between the trimmed V and J ends, which lost 3 bases and 2 bases, there was a span of 7 bases. The length of the CDR3 is 13 residues. The CDR3 DNA reads TGTGCCAGCAGTTTCGTAGCTAACACTGAAGCTTTCTTT. Translation: CASSFVANTEAFF.

This clone was seen a single time. As DNA, the CDR3 is TGTGCCAGCAGCTTTACAGGGTCTGAGACCCAGTACTTC. This translates into CASSFTGSETQYF. V is TRBV5-6 and J is TRBJ2-5, with D perhaps TRBD1 (6 bases). CDR3 length: 13 amino acids. Trimming took off 2 bases at V and 5 bases at J, with 10 bases between the two ends. Germline V gene lookup returns CDR1 SGHDT and CDR2 YYEEEE.

The chain is built from TRBV9 and TRBJ2-1; possible D gene TRBD1, 7 bases. The CDR3 runs 15 residues. Trimming removed 4 bases at V and 7 bases at J, with 18 bases between. CDR1 SGDLS and CDR2 YYNGEE come from the germline V gene. CDR3 sequence reads: CASSPRQGRGNEQFF. The CDR3 coding sequence is TGTGCCAGCAGCCCCCGACAGGGACGGGGGAATGAGCAGTTCTTC.

The chain employs TRBV30 and TRBJ1-6; tentatively, D is TRBD1 (5 bases). The CDR3 consists of 14 residues. V was shortened by 8 bases and J by 3 bases, with 14 bases between the two germline ends. Germline loops: CDR1 GTSNPN, CDR2 SVGIG (reference sequence). The CDR3 sequence: CAHATQGYNSPLHF. CDR3 nucleotides: TGTGCCCATGCCACCCAGGGCTATAATTCACCCCTCCACTTT.

This clone was seen only once. The genes are TRBV5-8 and TRBJ1-5; 7 bases match TRBD1. The CDR3 spans 17 residues. Trimming at V came to 4 bases and at J to 0 bases, leaving 10 bases not matched to a gene. Germline V gene data show CDR1 as SGHTS and CDR2 as YDEGEE. The CDR3 is CASSLGTVPYSNQPQHF. CDR3 in DNA: TGTGCCAGCAGCCTCGGGACAGTCCCTTATAGCAATCAGCCCCAGCATTTT.

As DNA, the CDR3 is TGTGCCACCTCCCTCGAGGGTAGCACAGATACGCAGTATTTT. Translated: CATSLEGSTDTQYF. The chain is built from TRBV7-9 and TRBJ2-3; D perhaps matches TRBD2 (5 bases). The germline V gene encodes CDR1 SEHNR and CDR2 FQNEAQ (reference sequence). Trimming shortened V by 10 bases and J by 0 bases, and 14 bases separated the two germline ends. The CDR3 spans 14 residues. Based on the CDR3 plus reference TRBV7-9 and TRBJ2-3, the full variable domain is DTGVSQNPRHKITKRGQNVTFRCDPISEHNRLYWYRQTLGQGPEFLTYFQNEAQLEKSRLLSDRFSAERPKGSFSTLEIQRTEQGDSAMYLCATSLEGSTDTQYFGPGTRLTVL.

V usage is TRBV5-1 and J usage is TRBJ1-4, with D perhaps TRBD1 (6 bases). Germline V gene data show CDR1 as SGHRS and CDR2 as YFSETQ. Trimming removed 3 bases from V and 10 bases from J, with 19 bases in between. The CDR3 loop spans 15 amino acids. The CDR3 spells CASSSEEQGRGKLFF. The CDR3 coding sequence is TGCGCCAGCAGCTCGGAAGAACAGGGACGTGGAAAACTGTTTTTT.

Note on this clone: In the same sample, other DNA sequences code for this CDR3. V gene TRBV3-1 (or the pseudogene TRBV3-2) combines with J gene TRBJ2-7; D gene ambiguous. V shed 4 bases and J shed 0 bases, with 4 bases lying between them. There are 12 residues in the CDR3. Germline V gene sequence: CDR1 LGHDT, CDR2 YNNKEL (reference sequence). In DNA, the CDR3 is TGTGCCAGCAGCCGCGCCTCCTACGAGCAGTACTTC. It is translated as CASSRASYEQYF.

The J gene is TRBJ1-6, the V gene TRBV5-1, with D hard to call. This CDR3 has 13 residues. V lost 3 bases and J lost 8, with 9 bases in between. Germline assignment: CDR1 SGHRS and CDR2 YFSETQ. The CDR3 DNA follows: TGCGCCAGCAGCTCCCTACGGGATTCACCCCTCCACTTT. This translates into CASSSLRDSPLHF.

V gene TRBV11-3 combines with J gene TRBJ2-2, with D possibly TRBD2 on 6 matching bases. Per germline, CDR1 SGHNT and CDR2 YENEEA. Trimming removed 5 bases from V and 4 bases from J, with 14 bases in between. CDR3 length equals 15 residues. CDR3 DNA sequence: TGTGCCAGCAGCCCCCAGACTAGGGGCACCGGGGAGCTGTTTTTT. It codes for CASSPQTRGTGELFF.

V and J are TRBV6-5 and TRBJ1-4; no reliable D call. Germline V lookup: CDR1 MNHEY, CDR2 SVGAGI. The germline V and J ends were trimmed by 6 bases and 7 bases, with 15 bases remaining between them. The CDR3 extends over 14 amino acids. CDR3 sequence reads: CASRTGPASEKLFF. Written as DNA, the CDR3 is TGTGCCAGCAGAACGGGTCCAGCTAGTGAAAAACTGTTTTTT.

The chain joins TRBV5-1 to TRBJ2-4; TRBD1 matches at 10 bases. The CDR3 covers 13 residues. J lost 10 bases, V lost 4 bases, and 5 bases had no gene match. Germline V gene lookup returns CDR1 SGHRS and CDR2 YFSETQ. CDR3 protein: CASSDGQGVIQYF. The CDR3 DNA follows: TGCGCCAGCAGCGATGGACAGGGGGTAATTCAGTACTTC.

This clone was picked up one time. V is TRBV10-1 and J is TRBJ2-3; D might be TRBD2 (6 bases). V lost 3 bases to trimming and J lost 3 bases, with 16 bases between them. Germline-derived CDR1 and CDR2 are WNHNN and SYGVQD (reference sequence). CDR3 size: 16 residues. The CDR3 bases are TGCGCCAGCAGTGATTCGGGGGTCGAAGGGACAGATACGCAGTATTTT. Translated, it gives CASSDSGVEGTDTQYF.

The chain recombines TRBV6-5 with TRBJ2-3; D gene ambiguous. The ends were cut back, 1 base at V and 1 base at J, with 9 bases in the middle. CDR1 and CDR2 (germline): MNHEY, SVGAGI. The CDR3 has 15 amino acids. CDR3 nucleotide sequence: TGTGCCAGCAGTTACTTTGCGGAACGCACAGATACGCAGTATTTT. Its protein product is CASSYFAERTDTQYF.

This clone was seen just once. V usage is TRBV7-9 and J usage is TRBJ2-5; 12 bases are a match to TRBD2. The junction had 9 bases not matched to a gene; V was cut back by 3 bases and J by 4 bases. CDR1 and CDR2 (germline): SEHNR, FQNEAQ (reference sequence). This CDR3 is built from 17 residues. Here the CDR3 reads CASSFRLAGEIRETQYF. CDR3 nucleotide sequence: TGTGCCAGCAGCTTCCGACTAGCGGGGGAAATCCGAGAGACCCAGTACTTC.